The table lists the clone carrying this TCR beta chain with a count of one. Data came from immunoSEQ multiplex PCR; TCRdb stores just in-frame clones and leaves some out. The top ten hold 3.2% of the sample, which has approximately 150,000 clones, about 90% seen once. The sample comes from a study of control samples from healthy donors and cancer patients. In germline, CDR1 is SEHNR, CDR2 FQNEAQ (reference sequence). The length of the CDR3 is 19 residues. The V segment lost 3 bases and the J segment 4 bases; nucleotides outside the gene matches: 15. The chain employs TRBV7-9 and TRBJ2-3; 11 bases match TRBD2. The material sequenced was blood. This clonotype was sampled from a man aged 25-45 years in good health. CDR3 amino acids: CASSFLVVAGGRFPDTQYF. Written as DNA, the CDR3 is TGTGCCAGCAGCTTCCTCGTGGTAGCGGGGGGGCGGTTTCCAGATACGCAGTATTTT.